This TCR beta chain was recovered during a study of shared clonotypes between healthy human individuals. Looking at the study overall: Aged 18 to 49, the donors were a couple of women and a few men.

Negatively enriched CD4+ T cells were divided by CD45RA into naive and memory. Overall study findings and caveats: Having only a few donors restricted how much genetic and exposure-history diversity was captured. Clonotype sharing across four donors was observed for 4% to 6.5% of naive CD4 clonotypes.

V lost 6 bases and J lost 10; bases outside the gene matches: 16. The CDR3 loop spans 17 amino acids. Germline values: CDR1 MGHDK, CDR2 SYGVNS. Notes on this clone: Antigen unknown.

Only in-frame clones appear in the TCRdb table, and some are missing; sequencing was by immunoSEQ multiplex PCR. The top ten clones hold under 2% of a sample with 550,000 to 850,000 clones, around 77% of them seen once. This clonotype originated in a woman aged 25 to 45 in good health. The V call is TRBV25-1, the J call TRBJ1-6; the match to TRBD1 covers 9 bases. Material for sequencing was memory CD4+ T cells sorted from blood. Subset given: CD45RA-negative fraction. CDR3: CASSWDREVGGGSPLHF. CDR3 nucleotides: TGTGCCAGCAGCTGGGACAGGGAAGTAGGCGGCGGATCACCCCTCCACTTT.